Ten or more counts support the clone carrying this TCR beta chain. The data stem from a study of neurological immune-mediated disorders. Synthesis of cDNA was performed by 5'RACE using 10-nucleotide random UMIs. TCRdb processed the 5' RACE reads anew with MiXCR; each CDR3 protein has one entry. The repertoire holds fewer than 90,000 distinct CDR3 sequences, 5.2% seen once, with around 7.2% in the top ten. The CDR3 is 15 residues long. Germline CDR1 is SEHNR and CDR2 is FQNEAQ (reference sequence). V gave up 5 bases and J gave up 3 bases; unmatched junction bases: 9. Sequenced: PBMCs. The rearrangement links TRBV7-9 to TRBJ2-7; TRBD1 aligns across 8 bases. This clonotype was sampled from a man aged 18 to 35 with multiple sclerosis. CDR3 DNA sequence: TGTGCCAGCAGCGCAGGACAGGGCGCCTACTACGAGCAGTACTTC. Residues: CASSAGQGAYYEQYF.